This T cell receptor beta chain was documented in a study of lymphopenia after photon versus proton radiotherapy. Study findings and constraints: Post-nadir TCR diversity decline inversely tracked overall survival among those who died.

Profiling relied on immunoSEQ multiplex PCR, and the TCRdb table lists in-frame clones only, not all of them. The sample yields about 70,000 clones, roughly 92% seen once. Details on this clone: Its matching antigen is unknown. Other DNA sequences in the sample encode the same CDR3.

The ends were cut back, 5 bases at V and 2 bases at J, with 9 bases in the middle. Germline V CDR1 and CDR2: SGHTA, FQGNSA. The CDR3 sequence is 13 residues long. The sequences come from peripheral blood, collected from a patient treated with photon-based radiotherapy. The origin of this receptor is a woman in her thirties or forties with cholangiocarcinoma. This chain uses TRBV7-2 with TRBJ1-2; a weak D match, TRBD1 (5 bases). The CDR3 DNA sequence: TGTGCCAGCAGCCCACAGGAAAACTATGGCTACACCTTC. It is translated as CASSPQENYGYTF.